These 20 T cell receptor beta chains were all obtained from the same sample, sequenced in a study of blood T cell repertoires in COVID-19. Assay: immunoSEQ multiplex PCR; the TCRdb copy retains only in-frame clones and omits some. The data hold about 180,000 clones, with around 87% observed a single time. Specimen: peripheral blood. The receptors stem from a man aged 40-49 years with active or convalescent COVID-19.

The chain carries TRBV9 and TRBJ1-2; D unclear. The CDR3 loop spans 12 amino acids. V was trimmed by 4 bases and J by 5 bases, leaving 9 bases between them. CDR1 and CDR2 (germline): SGDLS, YYNGEE. The CDR3 DNA reads as TGTGCCAGCAGCCCAGGATTATATGGCTACACCTTC. Translated, it gives CASSPGLYGYTF.

CDR3 sequence reads: CASRPGSAGTEAFF. For the CDR3, the DNA is TGTGCCAGCAGGCCAGGCTCGGCAGGCACTGAAGCTTTCTTT. The V and J genes are TRBV28 and TRBJ1-1; no firm D call. V shed 6 bases and J shed 4 bases, with 15 bases lying between them. Germline loops: CDR1 MDHEN, CDR2 SYDVKM. The length of the CDR3 is 14 residues.

The chain is built from TRBV9 and TRBJ2-3; 16 nucleotides agree with TRBD2. This CDR3 has 17 amino acids. The J segment lost 2 bases and the V segment lost 4 bases, leaving 4 bases of the junction unmatched. The germline CDR1 and CDR2 sequences are SGDLS and YYNGEE. The CDR3, as DNA: TGTGCCAGCAGCAAGGGACTAGCGGGGGGGCCCACAGATACGCAGTATTTT. This codes for CASSKGLAGGPTDTQYF.

The chain has TRBV28 and TRBJ1-1, with TRBD1 matching over 7 bases. The trim removed 5 bases at V and 0 bases at J, leaving 12 bases unmatched. This CDR3 has 17 residues. Germline V gives CDR1 MDHEN, CDR2 SYDVKM. The CDR3, as DNA: TGTGCCAGCAGTCCCCGACAGGGCAGTTCAATGAACACTGAAGCTTTCTTT. This sequence encodes CASSPRQGSSMNTEAFF.

The chain links TRBV19 to TRBJ1-2; a possible D gene is TRBD1 (5 bases). V was clipped by 6 bases and J by 4 bases, with 24 bases between them. Per the germline V gene, CDR1 is LNHDA and CDR2 is SQIVND (reference sequence). This CDR3 spans 17 amino acids. The chain's CDR3 is CASSRGGARVVFYGYTF. The CDR3 DNA is TGTGCCAGTAGCCGCGGAGGGGCGCGGGTTGTCTTCTATGGCTACACCTTC. Looking up the rest from reference TRBV19 and TRBJ1-2 gives the full variable domain: DGGITQSPKYLFRKEGQNVTLSCEQNLNHDAMYWYRQDPGQGLRLIYYSQIVNDFQKGDIAEGYSVSREKKESFPLTVTSAQKNPTAFYLCASSRGGARVVFYGYTFGSGTRLTVV.

The gene calls are TRBV6-2 or TRBV6-3 and TRBJ2-3, with a weak D call TRBD2 (6 bases). This CDR3 is 15 amino acids long. CDR1 MNHEY and CDR2 SVGEGT come from the germline V gene. V dropped 2 bases and J dropped 3 bases, with 12 bases sitting between them. The chain's CDR3 is CASSYRGDWTDTQYF. The CDR3 nucleotides read TGTGCCAGCAGTTACCGTGGGGACTGGACAGATACGCAGTATTTT.

V and J are TRBV5-5 and TRBJ2-7; 8 bases agree with TRBD2. The V segment lost 4 bases and the J segment 2 bases; nucleotides outside the gene matches: 11. Germline-derived CDR1 and CDR2 are SGHKS and YYEKEE (reference sequence). The CDR3 is 16 amino acids. This CDR3 reads CASSLRGGPFPYEQYF. CDR3 sequence (DNA): TGTGCCAGCAGCCTCCGCGGGGGGCCGTTTCCCTACGAGCAGTACTTC.

The V call is TRBV10-2, the J call TRBJ1-1, with D uncertain. The CDR3 runs 13 residues. Germline CDR1 reads WSHSY; CDR2 reads SAAADI. Trimming took 7 bases from V and 1 from J, leaving 10 bases between them. CDR3 coding DNA: TGCGCCAGCACCGCACGGGAGAACACTGAAGCTTTCTTT. Protein: CASTARENTEAFF.

The rearrangement links TRBV15 to TRBJ1-6, with D perhaps matching TRBD1 (5 bases). This CDR3 has 15 amino acids. CDR1 is LNHNV and CDR2 is YYDKDF in the germline V gene (reference sequence). Trimming removed 6 bases from V and 5 bases from J, with 14 bases in between. CDR3: CATSLAGGNNSPLHF. CDR3 coding DNA: TGTGCCACCAGTTTGGCGGGGGGAAATAATTCACCCCTCCACTTT.

V is TRBV6-1 and J is TRBJ1-2; 9 bases line up with TRBD1. The CDR3 sequence is 13 residues long. Germline V lookup: CDR1 MNHNS, CDR2 SASEGT. V shed 6 bases, J shed 5 bases, and the junction held 4 bases outside the gene matches. The CDR3 reads CASRAQGAYGYTF. CDR3 nucleotides: TGTGCCAGCAGGGCACAGGGGGCGTATGGCTACACCTTC.

The chain couples TRBV5-1 to TRBJ1-4; the D is unclear. The CDR3 has 15 amino acids. V shed 1 base and J shed 3 bases, with 10 bases lying between them. Germline-derived CDR1 and CDR2 are SGHRS and YFSETQ. In DNA form, the CDR3 reads TGCGCCAGCAGCTTGAATACGGGGTCTAATGAAAAACTGTTTTTT. Its protein product is CASSLNTGSNEKLFF. Full variable domain (missing parts from reference TRBV5-1 and TRBJ1-4): KAGVTQTPRYLIKTRGQQVTLSCSPISGHRSVSWYQQTPGQGLQFLFEYFSETQRNKGNFPGRFSGRQFSNSRSEMNVSTLELGDSALYLCASSLNTGSNEKLFFGSGTQLSVL.

The gene calls are TRBV5-1 and TRBJ2-1; tentatively, D is TRBD1 (5 bases). CDR3 length equals 15 residues. Germline CDR1 and CDR2: SGHRS and YFSETQ. Trimming pared 0 bases from V and 5 bases from J, leaving 12 bases between. In nucleotides, the CDR3 is TGCGCCAGCAGCTTGGCCCCCCAGACAGACAATGAGCAGTTCTTC. Translated: CASSLAPQTDNEQFF.

This clone was recorded only once. This chain connects TRBV28 to TRBJ1-5; D is possibly TRBD1 (6 bases). The germline V and J ends were trimmed by 6 bases and 2 bases, with 11 bases remaining between them. CDR3 length: 14 residues. Germline CDR1 and CDR2: MDHEN and SYDVKM. The CDR3 reads CASSQRTGNQPQHF. In DNA form, the CDR3 reads TGTGCCAGCAGCCAAAGGACAGGCAATCAGCCCCAGCATTTT.

This clone was observed many times. The chain employs TRBV2 and TRBJ1-2; 9 bases are a match to TRBD1. V shed 10 bases and J 1 base; nucleotides not matched to a gene: 10. The CDR3 consists of 15 residues. Germline V gene sequence: CDR1 SNHLY, CDR2 FYNNEI. The CDR3 region is CATRRDRENNYGYTF. The DNA of the CDR3 is TGTGCCACCAGACGGGACAGGGAAAATAACTATGGCTACACCTTC.

The genes are TRBV7-9 and TRBJ2-1, with TRBD1 as a possible D gene (6 bases). The CDR3 runs 16 residues. V dropped 5 bases and J dropped 4 bases, with 18 bases sitting between them. Looked up from germline, CDR1 is SEHNR and CDR2 is FQNEAQ (reference sequence). This CDR3 reads CASSLGDILGYNEQFF. The CDR3 DNA reads as TGTGCCAGCAGCCTTGGGGACATCCTGGGTTACAATGAGCAGTTCTTC.

The rearrangement links TRBV5-6 to TRBJ1-6, with D maybe TRBD1 (5 bases). V lost 5 bases and J lost 6, with 15 bases in between. The CDR3 contains 15 residues. Germline-derived CDR1 and CDR2 are SGHDT and YYEEEE. The DNA of the CDR3 is TGTGCCAGCAGTTTGTTTGACAGTATTAATTCACCCCTCCACTTT. The encoded protein is CASSLFDSINSPLHF.

The chain employs TRBV23-1 and TRBJ1-1; D remains ambiguous. TRBV23-1 is an ORF, with its function uncertain. This CDR3 is built from 13 residues. V was pared by 1 base and J by 1 base, with 4 bases between. CDR3 DNA sequence: TGCGCCAGCAGTCAATGTAGGAACACTGAAGCTTTCTTT. Translating gives CASSQCRNTEAFF.

This chain joins TRBV9 and TRBJ1-6, with D maybe TRBD1 (6 bases). CDR1 is SGDLS and CDR2 is YYNGEE in the germline V gene. CDR3 length: 15 amino acids. Trimming pared 0 bases from V and 5 bases from J, leaving 9 bases between. CDR3 loop: CASSVGTGNNSPLHF. CDR3 nucleotides: TGTGCCAGCAGCGTAGGTACAGGGAATAATTCACCCCTCCACTTT.

The chain carries TRBV30 and TRBJ1-1; TRBD1 is a possible D gene (6 bases). This CDR3 region has 11 residues. V gave up 8 bases and J gave up 7 bases, with 14 bases separating them. Germline V lookup: CDR1 GTSNPN, CDR2 SVGIG (reference sequence). The CDR3, as DNA: TGTGCCCATGGACAGACCCTTGAAGCTTTCTTT. This gives the protein CAHGQTLEAFF. The full variable domain, in which reference TRBV30 and TRBJ1-1 provide the parts outside the CDR3, is SQTIHQWPATLVQPVGSPLSLECTVEGTSNPNLYWYRQAAGRGLQLLFYSVGIGQISSEVPQNLSASRPQDRQFILSSKKLLLSDSGFYLCAHGQTLEAFFGQGTRLTVV.

J is TRBJ1-2 and V is TRBV6-5; 9 positions agree with TRBD1. With V trimmed by 5 bases and J by 8 bases, 12 bases remained unmatched. Germline V lookup: CDR1 MNHEY, CDR2 SVGAGI. The CDR3 is made up of 15 amino acids. CDR3 coding DNA: TGTGCCAGCAGTCAGTGGGACAGGGATCGCCGCGGCTACACCTTC. Protein sequence: CASSQWDRDRRGYTF.